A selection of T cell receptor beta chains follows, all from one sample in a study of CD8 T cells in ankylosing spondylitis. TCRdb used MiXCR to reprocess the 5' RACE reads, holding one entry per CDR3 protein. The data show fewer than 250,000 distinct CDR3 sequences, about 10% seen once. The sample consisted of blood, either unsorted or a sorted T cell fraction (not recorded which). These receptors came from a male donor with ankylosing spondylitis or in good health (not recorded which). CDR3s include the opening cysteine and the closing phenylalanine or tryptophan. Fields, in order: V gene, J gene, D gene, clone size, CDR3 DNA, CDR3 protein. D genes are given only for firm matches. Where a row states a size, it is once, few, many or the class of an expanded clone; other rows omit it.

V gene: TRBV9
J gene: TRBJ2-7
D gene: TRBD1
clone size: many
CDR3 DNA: TGTGCCAGCAGCCTCGGGACAGAACGCTACGAGCAGTACTTC
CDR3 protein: CASSLGTERYEQYF

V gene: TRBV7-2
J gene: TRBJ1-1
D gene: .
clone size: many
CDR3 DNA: TGTGCCAGCAGCCCGTGGGACAAGACGAACACTGAAGCTTTCTTT
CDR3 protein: CASSPWDKTNTEAFF

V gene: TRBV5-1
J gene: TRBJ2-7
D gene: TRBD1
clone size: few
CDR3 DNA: TGCGCCAGCAGCTCCGACAGGGGCTGGGAGCAGTACTTC
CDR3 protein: CASSSDRGWEQYF

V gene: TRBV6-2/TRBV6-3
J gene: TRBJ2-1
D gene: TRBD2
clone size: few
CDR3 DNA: TGTGCCAGCAGTTCTCTAGCGGGGGGGCAGAATGAGCAGTTCTTC
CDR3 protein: CASSSLAGGQNEQFF

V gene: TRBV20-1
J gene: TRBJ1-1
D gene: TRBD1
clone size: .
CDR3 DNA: TGCAGTGCTAGAGTAGAGGGCAGGGGGCAGGGTGAAGCTTTCTTT
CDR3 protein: CSARVEGRGQGEAFF

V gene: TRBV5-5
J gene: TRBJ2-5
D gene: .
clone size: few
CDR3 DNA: TGTGCCAGCGACGTGGGGTTCGAGACCCAGTACTTC
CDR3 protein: CASDVGFETQYF

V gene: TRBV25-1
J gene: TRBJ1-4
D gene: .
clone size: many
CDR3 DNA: TGTGCCAGCAGTACCCCGACGGATCCCCCCGAAAAACTGTTTTTT
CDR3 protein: CASSTPTDPPEKLFF

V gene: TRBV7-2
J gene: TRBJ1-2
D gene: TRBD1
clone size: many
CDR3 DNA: TGTGCCAGCAGCTTAAGTGGGACAGGGGCCTATGGCTACACCTTC
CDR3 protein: CASSLSGTGAYGYTF

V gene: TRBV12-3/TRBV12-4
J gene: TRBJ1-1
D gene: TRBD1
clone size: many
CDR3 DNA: TGTGCCAGCAGTGAAACAGGGGTCACTGAAGCTTTCTTT
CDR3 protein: CASSETGVTEAFF

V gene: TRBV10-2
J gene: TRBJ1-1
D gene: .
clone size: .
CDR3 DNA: TGCGCCAGCAGTGACGGATCCGGGAACACTGAAGCTTTCTTT
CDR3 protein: CASSDGSGNTEAFF

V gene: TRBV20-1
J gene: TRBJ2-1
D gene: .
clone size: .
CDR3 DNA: TGCAGTGCTACCCTAGGGAGCTCCTACAATGAGCAGTTCTTC
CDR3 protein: CSATLGSSYNEQFF

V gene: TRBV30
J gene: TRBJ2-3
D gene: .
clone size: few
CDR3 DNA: TGTGCCTGGAGCGTCGGGTCAGATACGCAGTATTTT
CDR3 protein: CAWSVGSDTQYF

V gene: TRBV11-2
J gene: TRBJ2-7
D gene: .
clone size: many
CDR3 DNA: TGTGCCAGCAGGACAGGATCCTACGAGCAGTACTTC
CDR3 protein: CASRTGSYEQYF

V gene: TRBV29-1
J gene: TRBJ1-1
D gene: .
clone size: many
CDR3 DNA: TGCAGCGTTGAAGGCCAGGACCTCAACACTGAAGCTTTCTTT
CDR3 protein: CSVEGQDLNTEAFF

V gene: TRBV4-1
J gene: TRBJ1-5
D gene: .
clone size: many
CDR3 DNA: TGCGCCAGCAGCGCGGGGTATCGGGGCAATCAGCCCCAGCATTTT
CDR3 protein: CASSAGYRGNQPQHF

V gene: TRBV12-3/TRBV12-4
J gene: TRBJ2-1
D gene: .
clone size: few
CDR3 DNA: TGTGCCAGCAGGCCTACAGGGAACGCGTACAATGAGCAGTTCTTC
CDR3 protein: CASRPTGNAYNEQFF

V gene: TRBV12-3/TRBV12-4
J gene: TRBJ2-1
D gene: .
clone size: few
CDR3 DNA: TGTGCCAGCAGTGGGGGCGAACGCGCCGCCAACAATGAGCAGTTCTTC
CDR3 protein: CASSGGERAANNEQFF